The present entry profiles one T cell receptor (beta chain) with its context. The table lists this clone with a few counts. Its antigen is not yet known. Base qualities are not at hand, and no much larger clone is one base apart. This sample was taken from a study of shared clonotypes between healthy human individuals (dated by TCRdb to 2019 to 2021). About the full investigation: The cohort comprised a couple of women and a few men aged 18 to 49 years. For each donor, CD4 naive and CD4 memory were each given three plates, CD8 naive was given two plates, and CD8 memory was given one plate. To estimate repertoire size and how much clonotypes are shared between individuals, the study performed deep sequencing of blood TCR repertoires from 4 to 6 healthy adults. To increase sequencing depth and limit assay-specific biases, different laboratories used diverse techniques to prepare libraries and sequence TCR repertoires. Between about 0.85 and 10 billion PBMCs per donor were obtained by leukapheresis. Study-wide conclusions, independent of this receptor: Compared with non-shared clonotypes, the clonotypes found in all four sorted-subset donors had higher generation probabilities. Naive subsets generally had larger estimated clonotype richness than memory subsets. Based on pairwise subsampling, the degree of clonotype sharing among donors was expected to be affected by sequencing depth. Even with the large sequencing depth, rarefaction of the sorted-subset datasets indicated that sequencing was incomplete. Only blood was sampled, and tissue TCR repertoires likely differ from those in blood. When several donors were compared, the shared fraction of clonotypes was around 4.6% for naive CD4, roughly 3.4% for naive CD8, 2.3% for memory CD4, and 0.35% to 0.4% for memory CD8. The small number of donors limited the genetic and exposure-history diversity represented.

Using the deep immunoSEQ assay, TCR CDR3 regions were amplified from genomic DNA by multiplex PCR. Extracted genomic DNA from each cell subset was distributed evenly across all wells of several immunoSEQ 96-well plates, and each plate was treated as a replicate. For sorted subsets, each replicate PCR was loaded with approximately 0.2 ug genomic DNA, equivalent to 32,000 or so T cell genomes. Purified libraries were quantified with a Qubit 3.0 fluorometer, sized on a Bioanalyzer 2100, and re-quantified with the KAPA Library Quantification kit. Each immunoSEQ 96-well plate was sequenced on its own single-read 150-cycle Illumina NextSeq 550 flow cell. In the paper's pipeline: Because the immunoSEQ output included only junctional sequences and no quality scores, the filtering could not be the same as the filtering used for full-length reads. To assign V/J genes and CDR3, sequences were annotated against IMGT germline references using PyIR, a Python wrapper for IgBLAST v1.9. Reads were filtered out if the reads had weak V/J assignments (E-value above 1e-6), no CDR3, stop codons, out-of-frame junctions, or ambiguous translated residues. V3J clonotypes were defined by identical inferred V gene, J gene, and CDR3 amino acid sequence. Percentage overlap between repertoires was computed as shared unique clonotypes divided by the size of the smaller repertoire. RTK rarefaction, the Chao1 estimator, and Recon v2.1 estimates of unobserved clonotypes were used to assess repertoire richness. Generation probabilities were computed with OLGA for all TCRbeta clonotypes obtained by the gDNA method from a handful of donors. The clones in this table, taken by TCRdb from immuneACCESS, are in-frame only. Not every clone is retained; where verified, under half of the shortfall comes from an unresolved V gene, and the cause of the rest is unknown. V and J calls plus clone size are reproduced from that table; the DNA served to infer D and trimming. The sample contains millions of clones, about 95% of them found a single time. 0.9% to 1.4% of the sample comes from the top ten.

The CDR3 starts with the cysteine, ends with the phenylalanine, and has 16 residues. CDR3 DNA is the only sequence kept; it has 48 bases, read in frame from the first base. CDR1 is given as SGHNT and CDR2 as YENEEA, both from the germline V gene. The junction carries 12 bases between V and J, which are trimmed by 2 bases and 2 bases respectively. CD8 naive samples were obtained by positive selection for CCR7 among CD45RO-negative cells, yielding a CD45RA+CCR7+ population from which TemRA cells were excluded. The donors were healthy, HIV-negative adults who had no recently reported acute infections or vaccinations. Only Caucasian adults living in Nashville, Tennessee, USA were represented among the donors. Blood was obtained by leukapheresis, after which PBMCs were separated by Ficoll-Histopaque density gradient centrifugation and cryopreserved in liquid nitrogen vapor phase. Analytical flow cytometry was used to check the purity and quantity of every magnetically sorted T cell population. Genomic DNA was isolated from every sorted fraction and measured by UV absorbance on a Nanodrop 2000c.

The V and J genes are TRBV11-3 and TRBJ2-2; the D region is possibly TRBD1 or TRBD2, each matching across 5 bases. Sequencing used naive CD8+ T cells sorted from blood. What this sample's cell subset or site label stands for: CD45RA+CCR7+. The TCR sequence derives from a man younger than 30 in good health. The CDR3 reads as follows: CASSLSFGTNTGELFF. The DNA reads TGTGCCAGCAGCTTATCTTTCGGGACCAACACCGGGGAGCTGTTTTTT.